Listed here are 11 T cell receptor beta chains from one sample, sequenced in a study of cytomegalovirus exposure and HLA in healthy donors. Both 60 Vbeta primers and 13 Jbeta primers went into the PCR. Data came from immunoSEQ multiplex PCR; TCRdb stores just in-frame clones and leaves some out. Its table records about 100,000 clones. Material: PBMCs. The receptors were gathered from a man aged 50 or older in good health and CMV-seronegative.

The J gene is TRBJ2-5, the V gene TRBV5-5; D uncertain. Germline loops: CDR1 SGHKS, CDR2 YYEKEE (reference sequence). The length of the CDR3 is 14 residues. V was cut by 3 bases and J by 0 bases, with 9 bases left in between. The CDR3 nucleotides are TGTGCCAGCAGCTCCACAGTGTACCAAGAGACCCAGTACTTC. Encoded protein: CASSSTVYQETQYF.

The chain has TRBV2 and TRBJ1-6; D call uncertain. The CDR3 runs to 16 residues. V gave up 7 bases and J gave up 0 bases, with 13 bases separating them. Per the germline V gene, CDR1 is SNHLY and CDR2 is FYNNEI. CDR3 loop: CASKSGSGSYNSPLHF. CDR3 DNA: TGTGCCAGCAAAAGCGGCAGCGGCTCCTATAATTCACCCCTCCACTTT.

This chain uses TRBV4-1 with TRBJ1-5, with D possibly TRBD1 on 6 matching bases. Germline CDR1 reads MGHRA; CDR2 reads YSYEKL. The CDR3 runs to 14 residues. The V end was cut by 4 bases, the J end by 6 bases, with 13 bases between. CDR3 nucleotides: TGCGCCAGCAGCCTAGGGGGGGCTAGTCAGCCCCAGCATTTT. Translating it yields CASSLGGASQPQHF.

About this clone: The sample contains more than one DNA sequence encoding this CDR3. This sequence joins TRBV30 and TRBJ2-1; perhaps TRBD2 as D (5 bases). From germline, CDR1 is GTSNPN and CDR2 SVGIG (reference sequence). The length of the CDR3 is 15 residues. The V end was cut by 0 bases, the J end by 4 bases, with 13 bases between. The chain's CDR3 is CAWSVSVRVYNEQFF. The CDR3 DNA follows: TGTGCCTGGAGTGTAAGTGTGCGGGTTTACAATGAGCAGTTCTTC.

For this clone: Distinct nucleotide sequences in the sample also encode this CDR3. This chain joins TRBV7-9 and TRBJ1-1; tentatively, D is TRBD1 (5 bases). V lost 1 base, J lost 5 bases, and 8 bases lay in between. The CDR3 loop spans 13 amino acids. CDR1 and CDR2 from the germline V gene are SEHNR and FQNEAQ (reference sequence). As DNA, the CDR3 is TGTGCCAGCAGCTTAGGGGGGGGGACTGAAGCTTTCTTT. Translated, it gives CASSLGGGTEAFF.

V usage is TRBV5-6 and J usage is TRBJ2-5; a weak D match, TRBD2 (5 bases). V gave up 4 bases and J gave up 7 bases, with 17 bases separating them. Germline V gene sequence: CDR1 SGHDT, CDR2 YYEEEE. The CDR3 totals 14 residues. The CDR3 loop is CASSPGWTRGTQYF. The CDR3 DNA sequence: TGTGCCAGCAGCCCGGGGTGGACCCGTGGGACCCAGTACTTC.

The chain recombines TRBV7-6 with TRBJ2-5; 7 positions agree with TRBD1. Germline CDR1 reads SGHVS; CDR2 reads FNYEAQ. Trimming removed 5 bases from V and 2 bases from J; junction bases left unmatched: 11. The CDR3 is 16 residues long. CDR3 bases: TGTGCCAGCAGCCCCTCCCGAGGGGGCCCACAAGAGACCCAGTACTTC. Protein sequence: CASSPSRGGPQETQYF.

The CDR3 is CSAYLAGGTDTQYF. CDR3 bases: TGCAGCGCATATCTAGCGGGGGGCACAGATACGCAGTATTTT. The chain couples TRBV29-1 to TRBJ2-3; TRBD2 aligns across 10 bases. The germline gives CDR1 SQVTM, CDR2 ANQGSEA. J gave up 1 base and V 7 bases, and 5 bases lay outside the gene matches. This CDR3 has 14 residues.

The chain joins TRBV4-3 to TRBJ1-1; TRBD1 aligns across 9 bases. CDR3 length: 15 amino acids. V lost 4 bases, J lost 4 bases, and 7 bases stayed unmatched. Germline values: CDR1 LGHNA, CDR2 YSLEER. The DNA for the CDR3 is TGCGCCAGCAGCCGAGGGACAGGGACGGGCACTGAAGCTTTCTTT. Encoded protein: CASSRGTGTGTEAFF.

The chain recombines TRBV4-3 with TRBJ2-3, with D maybe TRBD2 (6 bases). V was pared by 0 bases and J by 3 bases, with 16 bases between. The CDR3 length is 17 residues. Germline CDR1 reads LGHNA; CDR2 reads YSLEER. The CDR3 region has the DNA TGCGCCAGCAGCCAAGATTGGAGGGGCTACGGAACAGATACGCAGTATTTT. Protein: CASSQDWRGYGTDTQYF.

The V and J genes are TRBV6-5 and TRBJ1-2; D may be TRBD1 (6 bases). CDR1 and CDR2 from the germline V gene are MNHEY and SVGAGI. V dropped 0 bases and J dropped 4 bases, with 12 bases sitting between them. The CDR3 loop spans 15 amino acids. The CDR3 bases are TGTGCCAGCAGTTACTCCGGGGAGGGGGGCTATGGCTACACCTTC. Translation gives CASSYSGEGGYGYTF.